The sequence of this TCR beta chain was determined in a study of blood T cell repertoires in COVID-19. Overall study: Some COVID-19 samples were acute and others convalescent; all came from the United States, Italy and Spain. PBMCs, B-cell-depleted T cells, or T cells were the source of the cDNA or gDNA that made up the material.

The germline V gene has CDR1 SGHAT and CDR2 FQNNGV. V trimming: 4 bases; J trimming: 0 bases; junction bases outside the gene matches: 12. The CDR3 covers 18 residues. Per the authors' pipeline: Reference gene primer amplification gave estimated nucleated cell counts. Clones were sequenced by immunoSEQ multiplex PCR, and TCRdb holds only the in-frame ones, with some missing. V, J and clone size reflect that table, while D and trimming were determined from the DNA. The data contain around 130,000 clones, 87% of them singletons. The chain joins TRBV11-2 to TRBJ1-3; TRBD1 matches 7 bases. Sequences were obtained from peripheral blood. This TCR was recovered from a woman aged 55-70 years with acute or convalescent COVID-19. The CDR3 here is CASSSTPGQFYSGNTIYF. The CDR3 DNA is TGTGCCAGCAGCTCAACGCCGGGACAGTTTTACTCTGGAAACACCATATATTTT.